The rows below give T cell receptor beta chains drawn from one sample of a study of T-cell reconstitution after alpha-beta-depleted transplantation in children. Each CDR3 protein is one row after TCRdb ran MiXCR on the PCR reads. Here the sample spans 600,000 to 800,000 distinct CDR3 sequences, under 15% being singletons. Material: PBMCs, obtained before TCRalphabeta/CD19-depleted stem cell transplant. These receptors came from a girl aged 2 to 10 with congenital amegakaryocytic thrombocytopenia, due to receive a stem cell transplant. Each CDR3 is given with its conserved first and last residue. Fields, in order: clone size, J gene, D gene, V gene, CDR3 DNA, CDR3 protein. D genes are given only for firm matches. Only part of the rows carry a size: once, few, many, or a class if the clone is expanded.

abundance: -; j_gene: TRBJ1-2; d_gene: TRBD1; v_gene: TRBV18; CDR3nt: TGTGCCAGCTCACCAGAGACAGGGATGGGCTACACCTTC; CDR3aa: CASSPETGMGYTF
abundance: few; j_gene: TRBJ2-5; d_gene: -; v_gene: TRBV7-9; CDR3nt: TGTGCCAGCAGCTTTTACAGTCGTGAGGAGACCCAGTACTTC; CDR3aa: CASSFYSREETQYF
abundance: -; j_gene: TRBJ2-3; d_gene: TRBD1; v_gene: TRBV5-1; CDR3nt: TGCGCCAGCAGGCAGAACGCCCCCGGGACAGGGGTTAGTTTT; CDR3aa: CASRQNAPGTGVSF
abundance: -; j_gene: TRBJ1-3; d_gene: TRBD1; v_gene: TRBV5-1; CDR3nt: TGCGCCAGCAGAAACCCCGGGACAGGGGGACGCACTGGAAACACCATATATTTT; CDR3aa: CASRNPGTGGRTGNTIYF
abundance: many; j_gene: TRBJ1-1; d_gene: -; v_gene: TRBV12-3/TRBV12-4; CDR3nt: TGTGCCAGCAGGACTGGACAGGAAGCTTTCTTT; CDR3aa: CASRTGQEAFF
abundance: many; j_gene: TRBJ2-5; d_gene: -; v_gene: TRBV6-6; CDR3nt: TGTGCCAGCAGTTACTCAATCCAAGAGACCCAGTACTTC; CDR3aa: CASSYSIQETQYF
abundance: -; j_gene: TRBJ2-3; d_gene: -; v_gene: TRBV6-1; CDR3nt: TGTGCCAGCAGCCGAAGGGCCCACTACCCAGATACGCAGTATTTT; CDR3aa: CASSRRAHYPDTQYF
abundance: many; j_gene: TRBJ2-1; d_gene: -; v_gene: TRBV4-1; CDR3nt: TGCGCCAGCAGCCAAGTAGGGATGGGGAATGAGCAGTTCTTC; CDR3aa: CASSQVGMGNEQFF
abundance: few; j_gene: TRBJ2-1; d_gene: -; v_gene: TRBV5-1; CDR3nt: TGCGCCAGCAGCTTGCCACTCGCGGCCCAGGTGGGTGAGCAGTTCTTC; CDR3aa: CASSLPLAAQVGEQFF
abundance: -; j_gene: TRBJ2-3; d_gene: -; v_gene: TRBV20-1; CDR3nt: TGCAGTGCGCCACAGGGTATAGATACGCAGTATTTT; CDR3aa: CSAPQGIDTQYF
abundance: -; j_gene: TRBJ2-7; d_gene: TRBD1; v_gene: TRBV28; CDR3nt: TGTGCCAGCAAAATAGGACGGGACAGGGGGGTCGAGCAGTACTTC; CDR3aa: CASKIGRDRGVEQYF
abundance: many; j_gene: TRBJ2-1; d_gene: TRBD2; v_gene: TRBV10-3; CDR3nt: TGTGCCATCAGTGAGTCTGGGCGGGAGGTCCACAATGAGCAGTTCTTC; CDR3aa: CAISESGREVHNEQFF
abundance: -; j_gene: TRBJ1-3; d_gene: -; v_gene: TRBV7-9; CDR3nt: TGTGCCGGCAGGGTAGTTGACACCATATATTTT; CDR3aa: CAGRVVDTIYF
abundance: -; j_gene: TRBJ2-3; d_gene: TRBD2; v_gene: TRBV7-2; CDR3nt: TGTGCCAGCAGCTTAAATGCGGGAGAAGCGTCAGATACGCAGTATTTT; CDR3aa: CASSLNAGEASDTQYF
abundance: -; j_gene: TRBJ1-1; d_gene: -; v_gene: TRBV12-3/TRBV12-4; CDR3nt: TGTGCCAGCAGTTCCCGGCCCTCTGAAGCTTTCTTT; CDR3aa: CASSSRPSEAFF
abundance: few; j_gene: TRBJ1-1; d_gene: -; v_gene: TRBV5-1; CDR3nt: TGCGCCAGCAGCTTTGGGACTATGAACACTGAAGCTTTCTTT; CDR3aa: CASSFGTMNTEAFF
abundance: -; j_gene: TRBJ2-1; d_gene: -; v_gene: TRBV5-1; CDR3nt: TGCGCCAGCAGATACAGGGATGGCTATGAGCAGTTCTTC; CDR3aa: CASRYRDGYEQFF
abundance: many; j_gene: TRBJ2-7; d_gene: TRBD2; v_gene: TRBV10-3; CDR3nt: TGTGCCATCAGTGATCCAGCGGGAGGGCCCCCCTCCTACGAGCAGTACTTC; CDR3aa: CAISDPAGGPPSYEQYF
abundance: few; j_gene: TRBJ2-3; d_gene: -; v_gene: TRBV4-2; CDR3nt: TGTGCCAGCAGCCCAAGGGACGGGTCCACAGATACGCAGTATTTT; CDR3aa: CASSPRDGSTDTQYF
abundance: once; j_gene: TRBJ2-1; d_gene: -; v_gene: TRBV29-1; CDR3nt: TGCAGCGTTGAAGGGGGGGAGCTCTCATCTTTCAAGTACAATGAGCAGTTCTTC; CDR3aa: CSVEGGELSSFKYNEQFF